This T cell receptor beta chain was profiled in a study of cytomegalovirus exposure and HLA in healthy donors. Study-wide points: For cytomegalovirus status, the classifier reportedly gave diagnoses with high specificity and sensitivity. Researchers reported in a later analysis that a missense DCLRE1C variant was tied to TCR beta V- and J-gene trimming.

Among the donors, all were healthy bone marrow donors. It was with 60 Vbeta and 13 Jbeta primers that the PCR ran. Clones were sequenced by immunoSEQ multiplex PCR, and TCRdb holds only the in-frame ones, with some missing. Found here are 85,000 to 130,000 clones, around three quarters of them singletons; the top ten hold roughly 5.4%. The germline V gene has CDR1 SEHNR and CDR2 FQNEAQ (reference sequence). The CDR3 extends over 13 amino acids. The germline V and J ends were trimmed by 5 bases and 2 bases, with 10 bases remaining between them. Note on this clone: Its specificity is unknown.

Sequenced material: PBMCs. The chain has TRBV7-9 and TRBJ2-7; D gene unclear. This sequence originates from a young woman in good health and CMV-seropositive. CDR3 amino acids: CASSLQRPYEQYF. CDR3 nucleotide sequence: TGTGCCAGCAGCCTACAGAGACCCTACGAGCAGTACTTC.